This TCR beta chain was captured by sequencing in a study of OX40 agonist ivuxolimab in advanced cancers. Overall study: Of the patients, three showed partial responses, one with hepatocellular carcinoma and two with cutaneous melanoma.

Germline CDR1 is SEHNR and CDR2 is FQNEAQ (reference sequence). With 5 bases removed from V and 8 bases from J, the gap between germline ends came to 27 bases. There are 17 residues in the CDR3. Produced via immunoSEQ multiplex PCR; TCRdb's table is partial and in-frame only. The repertoire holds 14,000 or so clones, with 82% as singletons. The TCR sequence derives from an adult with an advanced solid tumor such as melanoma, head and neck, liver or kidney cancer. The source material was CD4+ or CD8+ T cells sorted from blood, sampled in a trial of the OX40 agonist ivuxolimab. This sequence joins TRBV7-9 and TRBJ1-1; perhaps TRBD1 as D (6 bases). The CDR3 nucleotides are TGTGCCAGCAGCCCCGAGTTCACTACAGGGAGTATTTGGGAAGCTTTCTTT. It specifies CASSPEFTTGSIWEAFF.